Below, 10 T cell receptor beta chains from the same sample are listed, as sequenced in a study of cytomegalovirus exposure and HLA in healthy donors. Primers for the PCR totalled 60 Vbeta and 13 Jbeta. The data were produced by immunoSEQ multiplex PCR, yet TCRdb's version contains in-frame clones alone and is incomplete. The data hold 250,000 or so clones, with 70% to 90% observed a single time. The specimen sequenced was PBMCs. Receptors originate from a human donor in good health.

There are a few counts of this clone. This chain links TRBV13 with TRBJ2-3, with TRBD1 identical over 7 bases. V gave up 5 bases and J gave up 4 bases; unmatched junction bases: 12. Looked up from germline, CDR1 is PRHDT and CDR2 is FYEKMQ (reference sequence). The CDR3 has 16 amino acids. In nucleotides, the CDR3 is TGTGCCAGCAGCGCCGGGACAGATAAAAGTCCAGATACGCAGTATTTT. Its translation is CASSAGTDKSPDTQYF. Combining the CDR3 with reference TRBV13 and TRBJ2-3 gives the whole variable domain AAGVIQSPRHLIKEKRETATLKCYPIPRHDTVYWYQQGPGQDPQFLISFYEKMQSDKGSIPDRFSAQQFSDYHSELNMSSLELGDSALYFCASSAGTDKSPDTQYFGPGTRLTVL.

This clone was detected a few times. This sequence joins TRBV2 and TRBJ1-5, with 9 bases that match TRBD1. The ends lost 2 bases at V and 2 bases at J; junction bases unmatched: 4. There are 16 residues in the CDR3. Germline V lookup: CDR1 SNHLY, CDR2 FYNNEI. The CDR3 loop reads CASSETGTGRNQPQHF. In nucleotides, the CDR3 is TGTGCCAGCAGTGAAACCGGGACAGGGCGCAATCAGCCCCAGCATTTT.

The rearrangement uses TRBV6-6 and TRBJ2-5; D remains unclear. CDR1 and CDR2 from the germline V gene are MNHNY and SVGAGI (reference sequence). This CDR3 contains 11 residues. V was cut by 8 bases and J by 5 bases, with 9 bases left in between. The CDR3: CASVKEETQYF. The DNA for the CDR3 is TGTGCCAGCGTGAAGGAGGAGACCCAGTACTTC.

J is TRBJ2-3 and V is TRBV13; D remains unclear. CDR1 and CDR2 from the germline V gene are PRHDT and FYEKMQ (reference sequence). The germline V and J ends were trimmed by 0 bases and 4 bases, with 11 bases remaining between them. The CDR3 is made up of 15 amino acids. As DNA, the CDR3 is TGTGCCAGCAGCTTAGGGCTAATCGGGTCAGATACGCAGTATTTT. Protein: CASSLGLIGSDTQYF.

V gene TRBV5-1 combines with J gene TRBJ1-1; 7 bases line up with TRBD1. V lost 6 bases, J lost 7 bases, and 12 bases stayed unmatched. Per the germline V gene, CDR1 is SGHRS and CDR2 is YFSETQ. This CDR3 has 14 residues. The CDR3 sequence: CASTREGTADEAFF. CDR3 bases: TGCGCCAGCACCCGAGAAGGGACAGCGGATGAAGCTTTCTTT.

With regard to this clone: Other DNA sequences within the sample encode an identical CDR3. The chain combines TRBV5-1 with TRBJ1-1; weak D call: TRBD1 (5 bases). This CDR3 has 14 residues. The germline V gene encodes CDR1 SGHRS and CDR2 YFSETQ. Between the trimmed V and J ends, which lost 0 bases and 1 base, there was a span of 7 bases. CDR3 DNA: TGCGCCAGCAGCTTGGCCCAGGGGAACACTGAAGCTTTCTTT. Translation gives CASSLAQGNTEAFF.

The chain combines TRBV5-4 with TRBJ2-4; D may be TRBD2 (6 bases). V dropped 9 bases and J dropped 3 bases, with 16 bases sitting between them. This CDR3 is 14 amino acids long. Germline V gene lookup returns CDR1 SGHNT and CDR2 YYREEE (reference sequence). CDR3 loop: CATGSGGDKNIQYF. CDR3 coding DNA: TGTGCCACCGGTTCCGGGGGTGACAAAAACATTCAGTACTTC.

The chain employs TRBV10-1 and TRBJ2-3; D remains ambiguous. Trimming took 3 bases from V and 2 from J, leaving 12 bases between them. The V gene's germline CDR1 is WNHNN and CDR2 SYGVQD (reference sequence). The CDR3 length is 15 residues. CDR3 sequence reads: CASSEPQTTTDTQYF. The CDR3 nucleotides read TGCGCCAGCAGTGAACCACAGACCACCACAGATACGCAGTATTTT.

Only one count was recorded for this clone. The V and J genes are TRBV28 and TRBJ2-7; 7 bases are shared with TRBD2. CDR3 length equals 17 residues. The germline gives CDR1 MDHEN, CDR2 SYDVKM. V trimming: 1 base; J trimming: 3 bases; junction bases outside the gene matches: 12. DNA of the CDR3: TGTGCCAGCAGTTTATTTCTAGCAAGAGGGAGGGGCTACGAGCAGTACTTC. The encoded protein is CASSLFLARGRGYEQYF. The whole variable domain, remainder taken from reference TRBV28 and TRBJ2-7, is DVKVTQSSRYLVKRTGEKVFLECVQDMDHENMFWYRQDPGLGLRLIYFSYDVKMKEKGDIPEGYSVSREKKERFSLILESASTNQTSMYLCASSLFLARGRGYEQYFGPGTRLTVT.

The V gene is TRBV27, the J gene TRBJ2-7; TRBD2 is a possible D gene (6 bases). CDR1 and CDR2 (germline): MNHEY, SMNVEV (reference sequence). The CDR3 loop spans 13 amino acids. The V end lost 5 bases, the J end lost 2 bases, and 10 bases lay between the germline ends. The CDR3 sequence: CASSAGRAYEQYF. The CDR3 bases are TGTGCCAGCAGTGCGGGACGAGCCTACGAGCAGTACTTC.